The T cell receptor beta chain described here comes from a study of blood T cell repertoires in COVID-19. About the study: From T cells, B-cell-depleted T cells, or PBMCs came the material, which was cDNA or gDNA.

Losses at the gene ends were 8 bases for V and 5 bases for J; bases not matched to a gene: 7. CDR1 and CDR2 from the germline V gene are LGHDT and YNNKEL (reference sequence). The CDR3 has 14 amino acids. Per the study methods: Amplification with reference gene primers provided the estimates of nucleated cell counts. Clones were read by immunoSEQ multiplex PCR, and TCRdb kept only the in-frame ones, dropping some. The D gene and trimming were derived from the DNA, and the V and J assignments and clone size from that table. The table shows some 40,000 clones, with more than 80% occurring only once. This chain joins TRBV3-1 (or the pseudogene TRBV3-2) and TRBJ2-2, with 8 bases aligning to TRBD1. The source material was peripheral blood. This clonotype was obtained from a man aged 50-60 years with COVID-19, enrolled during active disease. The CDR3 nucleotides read TGTGCCAGCGATGGACAGGGTGGGACCGGGGAGCTGTTTTTT. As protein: CASDGQGGTGELFF.